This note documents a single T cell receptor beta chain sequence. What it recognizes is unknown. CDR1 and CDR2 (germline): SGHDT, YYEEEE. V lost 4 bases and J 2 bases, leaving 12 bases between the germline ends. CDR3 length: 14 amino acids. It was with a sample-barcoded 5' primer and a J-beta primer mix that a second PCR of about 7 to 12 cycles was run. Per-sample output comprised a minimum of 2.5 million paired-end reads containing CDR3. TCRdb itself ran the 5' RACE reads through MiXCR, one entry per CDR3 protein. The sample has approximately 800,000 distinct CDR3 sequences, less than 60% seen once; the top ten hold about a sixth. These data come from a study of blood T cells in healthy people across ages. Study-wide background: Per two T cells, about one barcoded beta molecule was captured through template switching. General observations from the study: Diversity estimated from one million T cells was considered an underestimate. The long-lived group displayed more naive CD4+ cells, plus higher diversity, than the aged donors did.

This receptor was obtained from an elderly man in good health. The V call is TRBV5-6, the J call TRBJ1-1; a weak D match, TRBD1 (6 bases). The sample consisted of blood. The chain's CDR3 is CASSGLRGNTEAFF. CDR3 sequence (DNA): TGTGCCAGCAGCGGTCTCAGGGGAAACACTGAAGCTTTCTTT.